These T cell receptor beta chains were read from a single sample in a study of patients and donors after allogeneic stem cell transplantation. TCRdb re-analysed the RT-PCR reads in MiXCR, keeping a single row per CDR3 protein. The sample contains tens of thousands of distinct CDR3 sequences, about 30% of which appear only once. The source material was blood, either unsorted or a sorted T cell fraction (not recorded which). These receptors were taken from a human donor who was either an allogeneic HSCT recipient or a stem cell or donor lymphocyte infusion donor (not recorded which). It is not recorded whose cells these are; they may come from a transplant donor. Each CDR3 is given with its conserved first and last residue. Each record gives: clone size, D gene, V gene, J gene, CDR3 DNA, CDR3 protein. A D gene is named only where the DNA matches it firmly. The size entry is marked missing in some rows and otherwise reads once, few, many or a size class.

-	-	TRBV6-5	TRBJ2-1	TGTGCCAGCAGTTACCACGACGGGAATGAGCAGTTCTTC	CASSYHDGNEQFF
-	-	TRBV6-4	TRBJ2-3	TGTGCCAGCAAAGCGGAGGGAACAGATACGCAGTATTTT	CASKAEGTDTQYF
-	-	TRBV29-1	TRBJ1-2	TGCAGCGTTGAAGAAAAAGGAGGGGATGGCTACACCTTC	CSVEEKGGDGYTF
few	-	TRBV29-1	TRBJ1-1	TGCAGCGCAGTCAGTCCAGGAAACACTGAAGCTTTCTTT	CSAVSPGNTEAFF
-	-	TRBV2	TRBJ2-7	TGTGCCAGCAGTGAGGACAGACCCTCCTACGAGCAGTACTTC	CASSEDRPSYEQYF
-	-	TRBV4-3	TRBJ1-5	TGCGCCAGCAGCCAAGATCCCGGGAAGCCCCAGCATTTT	CASSQDPGKPQHF
few	-	TRBV20-1	TRBJ1-4	TGCAGTGTTCAGGCTTTGGGTCCCACAACTAATGAAAAACTGTTTTTT	CSVQALGPTTNEKLFF
many	TRBD1	TRBV20-1	TRBJ1-4	TGCAGTGCTAGAGTGGGTCCGGGACAGGGCTTACGGAATGAAAAACTGTTTTTT	CSARVGPGQGLRNEKLFF
-	-	TRBV28	TRBJ1-2	TGTGCCAGCAGCCCGGACCGTCTCCTCTATGGCTACACCTTC	CASSPDRLLYGYTF
many	-	TRBV6-5	TRBJ1-6	TGTGCCAGCAGCTCACCGGCGGGACGGTATAATTCACCCCTCCACTTT	CASSSPAGRYNSPLHF
many	-	TRBV10-3	TRBJ1-1	TGTGCCATCAGGGACGGACGCTGGAACACTGAAGCTTTCTTT	CAIRDGRWNTEAFF
-	-	TRBV5-1	TRBJ2-7	TGCGCCAGCAGCAAGGGCCTACCCTACGAGCAGTACTTC	CASSKGLPYEQYF
-	-	TRBV10-3	TRBJ1-1	TGTGCCATCAGTGAGTCCCGGGTCACTGAAGCTTTCTTT	CAISESRVTEAFF
few	-	TRBV6-5	TRBJ1-1	TGTGCCAGCAGTTACGGGACGAAGAACACTGAAGCTTTCTTT	CASSYGTKNTEAFF
few	TRBD1	TRBV3-1	TRBJ1-2	TGTGCCAGCAGCCAAGAGGGAGGGGGCGAGTCGGGCTACACCTTC	CASSQEGGGESGYTF
once	-	TRBV24-1	TRBJ2-5	TGTGCCACCAGTGATTCCCCTCAAGAGACCCAGTACTTC	CATSDSPQETQYF
-	-	TRBV4-2	TRBJ2-4	TGTGCCAGCAGCCAAGGAGTGGGAGGAAGCCGGGACAGAAAAAACATTCAGTACTTC	CASSQGVGGSRDRKNIQYF
-	TRBD1	TRBV2	TRBJ2-2	TGTGCCAGCAGGACGGGACAGGGGCGGAGGGAGCTGTTTTTT	CASRTGQGRRELFF
-	-	TRBV7-9	TRBJ2-1	TGTGCCAGCAGCTTGGTGGACTCTCCGCGGTTCTTC	CASSLVDSPRFF
-	-	TRBV7-2	TRBJ1-5	TGTGCCAGCAGCTCGTGGGGGAATCAGCCCCAGCATTTT	CASSSWGNQPQHF
few	-	TRBV27	TRBJ2-2	TGTGCCAGTTCCCCTTATCAGGGTGGAACCGGGGAGCTGTTTTTT	CASSPYQGGTGELFF
few	TRBD1	TRBV28	TRBJ1-2	TGTGCCAGCAGTTTACCCCCGGGACAGGGGAACTATGGCTACACCTTC	CASSLPPGQGNYGYTF
-	TRBD1	TRBV18	TRBJ2-7	TGTGCCAGCTCACCAGGGACAGGTTTTTTAGAGCAGTACTTC	CASSPGTGFLEQYF
many	-	TRBV5-4	TRBJ1-4	TGTGCCAGCAGCTTGTCCAGCGGCTCGACTAATGGAAAACTGTTTTTT	CASSLSSGSTNGKLFF
-	-	TRBV28	TRBJ1-5	TGTGCCAGCAGTTTCAAGTTCCCTCAGGGCCGTGATAGCAATCAGCCCCAGCATTTT	CASSFKFPQGRDSNQPQHF